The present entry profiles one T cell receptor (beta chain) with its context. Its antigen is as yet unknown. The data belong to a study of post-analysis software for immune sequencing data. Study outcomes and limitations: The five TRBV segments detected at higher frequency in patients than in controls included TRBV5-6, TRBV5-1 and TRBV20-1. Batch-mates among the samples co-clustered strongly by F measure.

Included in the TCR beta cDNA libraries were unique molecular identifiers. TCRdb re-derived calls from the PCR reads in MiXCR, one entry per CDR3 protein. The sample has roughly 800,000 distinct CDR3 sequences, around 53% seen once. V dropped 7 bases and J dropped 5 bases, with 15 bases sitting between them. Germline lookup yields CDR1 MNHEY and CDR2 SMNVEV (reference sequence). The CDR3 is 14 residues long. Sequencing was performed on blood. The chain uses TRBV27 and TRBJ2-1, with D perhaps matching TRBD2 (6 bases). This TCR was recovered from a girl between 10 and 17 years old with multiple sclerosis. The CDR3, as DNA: TGTGCCAGCACGGCGGGAACGTCCAACAATGAGCAGTTCTTC. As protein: CASTAGTSNNEQFF.